A single sample is the source of the 32 T cell receptor beta chains below, sequenced in a study of graft-versus-host responses after intestinal transplantation. TCRdb's copy holds only in-frame clones and misses some; the assay was immunoSEQ multiplex PCR. The table has around 120,000 clones, approximately 90% seen once. Antigen specificity for these receptors is unknown. The sequenced sample was unstimulated CD4+ T cells sorted from spleen or lymph node cells, obtained before intestinal transplant. The receptor set was obtained from a human donor who received an intestinal transplant.

This clone was detected only a few times. The chain couples TRBV5-6 to TRBJ1-1; possibly TRBD1 for D (5 bases). Germline CDR1 SGHDT, CDR2 YYEEEE. The CDR3 has 14 amino acids. V was pared by 1 base and J by 1 base, with 8 bases between. The CDR3 spells CASSLYDRNTEAFF. CDR3 in DNA: TGTGCCAGCAGCTTGTACGACAGGAACACTGAAGCTTTCTTT.

The chain joins TRBV28 to TRBJ1-1; 9 nucleotides line up with TRBD1. Germline trimming cut 7 bases from V and 1 base from J; bases unmatched to any gene: 10. The CDR3 totals 16 residues. Per the germline V gene, CDR1 is MDHEN and CDR2 is SYDVKM. The DNA for the CDR3 is TGTGCCAGCAATGGGGCCCCGGGACAGGGGAACACTGAAGCTTTCTTT. It translates to CASNGAPGQGNTEAFF.

CDR3 residues: CASSLRSRPLVGELFF. The CDR3 DNA reads as TGTGCCAGCAGTTTAAGATCCAGGCCCTTGGTCGGGGAGCTGTTTTTT. The chain joins TRBV28 to TRBJ2-2; D is unclear. The length of the CDR3 is 16 residues. The V gene's germline CDR1 is MDHEN and CDR2 SYDVKM. With 2 bases removed from V and 7 bases from J, the gap between germline ends came to 17 bases.

The CDR3 loop is CASSTRDRNEQYF. CDR3 bases: TGTGCCAGCTCAACCCGGGACAGAAACGAGCAGTACTTC. The genes are TRBV18 and TRBJ2-7; 7 bases match TRBD1. This CDR3 region has 13 residues. The germline CDR1 and CDR2 sequences are KGHSH and LQKENI. V lost 5 bases, J lost 5 bases, and 6 bases stayed unmatched.

V is TRBV5-1 and J is TRBJ1-1, with 7 bases aligning to TRBD1. In germline, CDR1 is SGHRS, CDR2 YFSETQ. V was pared by 4 bases and J by 10 bases, with 7 bases of the junction left unmatched. The CDR3 contains 12 residues. The CDR3 is CASSPSGDRAFF. The CDR3 bases are TGCGCCAGCAGCCCTTCAGGGGACAGAGCTTTCTTT.

The chain employs TRBV6-6 and TRBJ2-3; 11 positions agree with TRBD1. The V and J ends lost 2 bases and 5 bases, in that order; junction bases with no gene match: 6. Germline V CDR1 and CDR2: MNHNY, SVGAGI (reference sequence). The CDR3 consists of 16 residues. This CDR3 reads CASSYIGQGAGDTQYF. CDR3 DNA: TGTGCCAGCAGTTACATCGGACAGGGGGCTGGAGATACGCAGTATTTT.

V usage is TRBV10-2 and J usage is TRBJ1-1; 7 bases map to TRBD1. V lost 7 bases and J lost 1; bases outside the gene matches: 9. The CDR3 covers 15 residues. Germline V gene sequence: CDR1 WSHSY, CDR2 SAAADI. The CDR3 nucleotides are TGCGCCAGCACTCTCCCTTACAGGGGGAACACTGAAGCTTTCTTT. Translated: CASTLPYRGNTEAFF.

V gene TRBV5-1 combines with J gene TRBJ1-1; possibly TRBD1 for D (6 bases). The CDR3 spans 14 residues. V was cut by 0 bases and J by 2 bases, with 8 bases left in between. Germline V gene lookup returns CDR1 SGHRS and CDR2 YFSETQ. CDR3 in DNA: TGCGCCAGCAGCTTGGTACAGGGCAACACTGAAGCTTTCTTT. Encoded protein: CASSLVQGNTEAFF.

This rearrangement joins TRBV7-8 to TRBJ2-5; the D is unclear. V shed 8 bases and J shed 1 base, with 8 bases lying between them. The CDR3 has 12 residues. CDR1 is SGHVS, CDR2 FQNEAQ, per germline. The CDR3 sequence is CASSRIQETQYF. For the CDR3, the DNA is TGTGCCAGCTCGAGGATCCAAGAGACCCAGTACTTC.

V and J are TRBV29-1 and TRBJ2-4; 14 bases are a match to TRBD2. The V gene end was trimmed by 6 bases and the J gene end by 5 bases; junction bases not matched to a gene: 15. Germline lookup yields CDR1 SQVTM and CDR2 ANQGSEA. This CDR3 has 18 residues. The chain's CDR3 is CSVAGQGWTSGGQNIQYF. The CDR3 nucleotides are TGCAGCGTCGCTGGACAGGGGTGGACTAGCGGGGGGCAAAACATTCAGTACTTC.

This chain joins TRBV11-2 and TRBJ2-1; TRBD2 matches 8 bases. This CDR3 spans 13 amino acids. The germline V gene has CDR1 SGHAT and CDR2 FQNNGV. After removal of 7 bases from V and 6 bases from J, the junction contained 5 bases not matched to a gene. CDR3 DNA: TGTGCCAGCATCTCGGGACTAGTCAATGAGCAGTTCTTC. It translates to CASISGLVNEQFF. The complete variable domain, with remaining parts taken from reference TRBV11-2 and TRBJ2-1, reads EAGVAQSPRYKIIEKRQSVAFWCNPISGHATLYWYQQILGQGPKLLIQFQNNGVVDDSQLPKDRFSAERLKGVDSTLKIQPAKLEDSAVYLCASISGLVNEQFFGPGTRLTVL.

This clone was counted a single time. V usage is TRBV5-6 and J usage is TRBJ2-4, with 7 bases that match TRBD1. Trimming removed 4 bases from V and 7 bases from J; junction bases left unmatched: 8. In germline, CDR1 is SGHDT, CDR2 YYEEEE. The CDR3 contains 14 residues. The CDR3 nucleotides are TGTGCCAGCAGCCCACTACAGGGGACGAACATTCAGTACTTC. Amino acid sequence: CASSPLQGTNIQYF. The full variable domain, rest sourced from reference TRBV5-6 and TRBJ2-4, is DAGVTQSPTHLIKTRGQQVTLRCSPKSGHDTVSWYQQALGQGPQFIFQYYEEEERQRGNFPDRFSGHQFPNYSSELNVNALLLGDSALYLCASSPLQGTNIQYFGAGTRLSVL.

The chain has TRBV9 and TRBJ1-4; 7 bases agree with TRBD1. CDR1 and CDR2 (germline): SGDLS, YYNGEE. Trimming removed 4 bases from V and 7 bases from J; junction bases left unmatched: 13. This CDR3 comprises 16 residues. In nucleotides, the CDR3 is TGTGCCAGCAGCCTCAGTCAGGGGGTAAGGGGTGAAAAACTGTTTTTT. It codes for CASSLSQGVRGEKLFF.

The chain is built from TRBV6-6 and TRBJ2-2; possibly TRBD2 for D (7 bases). From germline, CDR1 is MNHNY and CDR2 SVGAGI (reference sequence). V lost 0 bases to trimming and J lost 4 bases, with 12 bases between them. CDR3 size: 16 residues. The CDR3 loop reads CASSYSRGQGTGELFF. In DNA form, the CDR3 reads TGTGCCAGCAGTTACTCGCGGGGGCAGGGCACCGGGGAGCTGTTTTTT.

This chain links TRBV5-1 with TRBJ2-7, with D perhaps TRBD2 (7 bases). The germline V gene has CDR1 SGHRS and CDR2 YFSETQ. Deletions cut 3 bases from V and 3 bases from J, with 19 bases between. The CDR3 spans 16 residues. The chain's CDR3 is CASSYPPGGNFYEQYF. CDR3 bases: TGCGCCAGCAGCTATCCACCGGGGGGCAACTTCTACGAGCAGTACTTC.

The chain carries TRBV28 and TRBJ1-6; 7 bases are shared with TRBD1. The V gene end was trimmed by 4 bases and the J gene end by 3 bases; junction bases not matched to a gene: 18. CDR3 size: 20 residues. CDR1 is MDHEN, CDR2 SYDVKM, per germline. The CDR3 DNA reads as TGTGCCAGCAGTTCCTGGTTTGGGCGACCAGGGGGTCTCTATAATTCACCCCTCCACTTT. Its protein product is CASSSWFGRPGGLYNSPLHF.

This sequence joins TRBV7-2 and TRBJ2-1; 7 bases are a match to TRBD2. CDR1 is SGHTA and CDR2 is FQGNSA in the germline V gene. The CDR3 is 15 amino acids. V gave up 1 base and J gave up 3 bases; unmatched junction bases: 3. CDR3 DNA sequence: TGTGCCAGCAGCTTAGGCGGGACTAACTACAATGAGCAGTTCTTC. Its protein product is CASSLGGTNYNEQFF. The variable domain in full, completed from reference TRBV7-2 and TRBJ2-1, reads GAGVSQSPSNKVTEKGKDVELRCDPISGHTALYWYRQSLGQGLEFLIYFQGNSAPDKSGLPSDRFSAERTGGSVSTLTIQRTQQEDSAVYLCASSLGGTNYNEQFFGPGTRLTVL.

This CDR3 reads CASSLSLAGDLIAKNIQYF. CDR3 nucleotides: TGTGCCAGCAGCTTATCACTAGCGGGGGACCTTATAGCCAAAAACATTCAGTACTTC. The V gene is TRBV11-2, the J gene TRBJ2-4, with TRBD2 matching over 11 bases. This CDR3 is built from 19 residues. J was trimmed by 0 bases and V by 2 bases; bases with no gene match: 9. Germline CDR1 SGHAT, CDR2 FQNNGV.

The rearrangement links TRBV6-1 to TRBJ1-1; no clear D gene. Germline loops: CDR1 MNHNS, CDR2 SASEGT. The ends were cut back, 1 base at V and 6 bases at J, with 12 bases in the middle. This CDR3 region has 14 residues. The CDR3 bases are TGTGCCAGCAGTGAAGATGGACGGGAGGCTGAAGCTTTCTTT. Its protein is CASSEDGREAEAFF.

V and J are TRBV28 and TRBJ1-2; the match to TRBD1 covers 7 bases. Losses at the gene ends were 6 bases for V and 7 bases for J; bases not matched to a gene: 8. The CDR3 is 13 amino acids. The germline CDR1 and CDR2 sequences are MDHEN and SYDVKM. CDR3 nucleotide sequence: TGTGCCAGCAGGGGACAGACCTTAGGTGGCTACACCTTC. This codes for CASRGQTLGGYTF.

The J gene is TRBJ2-5, the V gene TRBV30; 11 bases agree with TRBD2. With V trimmed by 5 bases and J by 5 bases, 7 bases remained unmatched. Germline V gene sequence: CDR1 GTSNPN, CDR2 SVGIG (reference sequence). The CDR3 is 14 amino acids. CDR3 sequence: CAWHLAGGLETQYF. CDR3 sequence (DNA): TGTGCCTGGCACTTAGCGGGGGGGCTCGAGACCCAGTACTTC.

The chain carries TRBV5-1 and TRBJ2-2; maybe TRBD2 (5 bases). The CDR3 spans 15 residues. Germline V CDR1 and CDR2: SGHRS, YFSETQ. The ends were cut back, 4 bases at V and 8 bases at J, with 18 bases in the middle. The CDR3 is CASSLIAGESGELFF. In DNA form, the CDR3 reads TGCGCCAGCAGCCTCATCGCGGGCGAGAGTGGGGAGCTGTTTTTT.

V usage is TRBV27 and J usage is TRBJ2-1, with TRBD1 identical over 11 bases. The CDR3 extends over 16 amino acids. The V and J ends lost 2 bases and 4 bases, in that order; junction bases with no gene match: 4. The V gene's germline CDR1 is MNHEY and CDR2 SMNVEV (reference sequence). The CDR3 sequence: CASSLRGTGGYNEQFF. In DNA form, the CDR3 reads TGTGCCAGCAGTTTAAGAGGGACAGGGGGTTACAATGAGCAGTTCTTC.

V and J are TRBV13 and TRBJ2-7; tentatively, D is TRBD1 (6 bases). The CDR3 loop spans 15 amino acids. Germline V gives CDR1 PRHDT, CDR2 FYEKMQ (reference sequence). The V end lost 4 bases, the J end lost 0 bases, and 13 bases lay between the germline ends. CDR3 loop: CASSSRDILSYEQYF. CDR3 bases: TGTGCCAGCAGCTCCCGGGACATCCTCTCCTACGAGCAGTACTTC.

This chain joins TRBV14 and TRBJ2-1, with 7 nucleotides matching TRBD2. Germline trimming cut 2 bases from V and 4 bases from J; bases unmatched to any gene: 5. CDR3 length: 15 amino acids. In germline, CDR1 is SGHDN, CDR2 FVKESK. CDR3 amino acids: CASSQRAGKYNEQFF. CDR3 DNA: TGTGCCAGCAGCCAACGAGCGGGAAAATACAATGAGCAGTTCTTC.

Here the CDR3 DNA reads TGTGCCAGCAGTTTGGTATCCAGGGGTGCTAACTATGGCTACACCTTC. The encoded protein is CASSLVSRGANYGYTF. The chain couples TRBV27 to TRBJ1-2, with D possibly being TRBD1 (6 bases). Trimming took off 3 bases at V and 0 bases at J, with 14 bases between the two ends. In germline, CDR1 is MNHEY, CDR2 SMNVEV (reference sequence). CDR3 length: 16 residues.

V is TRBV19 and J is TRBJ2-5; D is perhaps TRBD2 (6 bases). The V and J ends lost 6 bases and 2 bases respectively, with 10 bases between them. The CDR3 has 13 amino acids. Germline V gene sequence: CDR1 LNHDA, CDR2 SQIVND (reference sequence). CDR3 region: CASRPSAQETQYF. Written as DNA, the CDR3 is TGTGCCAGTAGACCTAGCGCTCAAGAGACCCAGTACTTC.

This clone was seen once. V and J are TRBV28 and TRBJ2-7, with 8 nucleotides matching TRBD2. V shed 6 bases, J shed 6 bases, and the junction held 16 bases outside the gene matches. The CDR3 extends over 16 amino acids. Germline CDR1 reads MDHEN; CDR2 reads SYDVKM. The CDR3 spells CASSIKVAGRRGEQYF. The CDR3 region has the DNA TGTGCCAGCAGCATAAAGGTAGCGGGGCGCCGGGGCGAGCAGTACTTC.

This clone was seen once. The rearrangement links TRBV6-4 to TRBJ2-7; the match to TRBD1 covers 9 bases. Trimming cost V 4 bases and J 2 bases; bases outside gene matches: 12. CDR3 size: 17 residues. Germline loops: CDR1 MRHNA, CDR2 SNTAGT. Written as DNA, the CDR3 is TGTGCCAGCAGTGGCACCCCAAACAGGGGGCCGACCTACGAGCAGTACTTC. This translates into CASSGTPNRGPTYEQYF.

The chain has TRBV6-6 and TRBJ1-2, with D tentatively TRBD1 (6 bases). V lost 0 bases to trimming and J lost 5 bases, with 13 bases between them. Germline assignment: CDR1 MNHNY and CDR2 SVGAGI (reference sequence). The CDR3 has 15 amino acids. The CDR3 region has the DNA TGTGCCAGCAGTTACTCTGTAGGGGGAAGTTATGGCTACACCTTC. Its protein is CASSYSVGGSYGYTF.

This clone was picked up one time. V and J are TRBV20-1 and TRBJ2-1; D ambiguous. With 4 bases removed from V and 5 bases from J, the gap between germline ends came to 3 bases. The germline V gene has CDR1 DFQATT and CDR2 SNEGSKA (reference sequence). CDR3 size: 10 residues. CDR3 bases: TGCAGTGCTACAAACAATGAGCAGTTCTTC. Its protein is CSATNNEQFF.

The chain links TRBV27 to TRBJ2-6, with 7 bases matching TRBD2. The CDR3 has 16 amino acids. Germline CDR1 is MNHEY and CDR2 is SMNVEV (reference sequence). V lost 4 bases to trimming and J lost 1 base; unmatched junction nucleotides: 4. The DNA for the CDR3 is TGTGCCAGCAGTTGGCGGGGGAAGTCTGGGGCCAACGTCCTGACTTTC. It specifies CASSWRGKSGANVLTF.